The text below deals with one T cell receptor (beta chain). This specimen belongs to a study of T cell repertoires in cytomegalovirus infection. In TCRdb, the reads were re-called with MiXCR into one record per CDR3 protein. The sample yields 200,000 to 300,000 distinct CDR3 sequences, 9% to 15% seen once. The ends lost 7 bases at V and 3 bases at J; junction bases unmatched: 17. The CDR3 loop spans 18 amino acids. CDR1 is SEHNR and CDR2 is FQNEAQ in the germline V gene (reference sequence). This TCR was sampled from a human donor in good health (CMV status not recorded). Some clones in this sample may be carry-over from other donors' samples. The sequenced sample consisted of PBMCs. This rearrangement joins TRBV7-9 to TRBJ2-3; 9 nucleotides match TRBD2. The CDR3 loop reads CASTVPAGTSRMTDTQYF. CDR3 in DNA: TGTGCCAGCACCGTACCCGCCGGGACTAGCAGGATGACAGATACGCAGTATTTT. The variable domain in full, with the rest retrieved from reference TRBV7-9 and TRBJ2-3, is DTGVSQNPRHKITKRGQNVTFRCDPISEHNRLYWYRQTLGQGPEFLTYFQNEAQLEKSRLLSDRFSAERPKGSFSTLEIQRTEQGDSAMYLCASTVPAGTSRMTDTQYFGPGTRLTVL.